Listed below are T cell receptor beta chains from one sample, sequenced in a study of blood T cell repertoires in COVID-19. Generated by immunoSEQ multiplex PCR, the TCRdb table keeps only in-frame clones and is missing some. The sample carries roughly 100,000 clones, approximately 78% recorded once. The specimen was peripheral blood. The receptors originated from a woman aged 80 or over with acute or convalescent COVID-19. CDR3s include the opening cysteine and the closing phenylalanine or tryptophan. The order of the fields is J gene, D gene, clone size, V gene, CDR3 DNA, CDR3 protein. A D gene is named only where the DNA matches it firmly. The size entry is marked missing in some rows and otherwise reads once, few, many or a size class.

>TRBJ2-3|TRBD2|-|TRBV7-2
TGTGCCAGCAGATTTTGGGGGGGTAGCACAGATACGCAGTATTTT
CASRFWGGSTDTQYF
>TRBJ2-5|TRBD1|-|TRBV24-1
TGTGCCACCAGTGAAACAGGGGCTCGGGAGACCCAGTACTTC
CATSETGARETQYF
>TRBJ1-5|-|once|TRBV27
TGTGCCAGCAGTCCCTCTACCCCGGGGGGGAATCAGCCCCAGCATTTT
CASSPSTPGGNQPQHF
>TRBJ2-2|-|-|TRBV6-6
TGTGCCAGCAGCGGGACTGCGAACACCGGGGAGCTGTTTTTT
CASSGTANTGELFF
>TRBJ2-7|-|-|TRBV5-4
TGTGCCAGCAGCTTGGCCGGGGGATATCAAGGCTACGAGCAGTACTTC
CASSLAGGYQGYEQYF
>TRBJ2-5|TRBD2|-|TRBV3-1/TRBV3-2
TGTGCCAGCAGTCCAAGCGGGAGGGCCGGGGGGACCCAGTACTTC
CASSPSGRAGGTQYF
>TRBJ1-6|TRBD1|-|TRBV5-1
TGCGCCAGCAGCTTGGGCCGGGACAGAAATTCACCCCTCCACTTT
CASSLGRDRNSPLHF
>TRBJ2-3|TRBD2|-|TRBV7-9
TGTGCCAGCAGCCCGCGACTAGCGGGAGTGGCAGATACGCAGTATTTT
CASSPRLAGVADTQYF
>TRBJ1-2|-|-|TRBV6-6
TGTGCCAGCAGGGTTACTGAGGGCGGGGGTGGCTACACCTTC
CASRVTEGGGGYTF
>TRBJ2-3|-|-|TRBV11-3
TGTGCCAGCAGAGTAGCCAGTAGCACAGATACGCAGTATTTT
CASRVASSTDTQYF
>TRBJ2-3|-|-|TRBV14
TGTGCCAGCAGCCAAAGGCGGGAACCTAGCACAGATACGCAGTATTTT
CASSQRREPSTDTQYF
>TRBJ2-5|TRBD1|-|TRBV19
TGTGCCAGCCAGGGACAGGGGTTGAAAGAGACCCAGTACTTC
CASQGQGLKETQYF
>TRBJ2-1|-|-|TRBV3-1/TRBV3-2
TGTGCCAGCAGCCAAGACTCCCACAATGAGCAGTTCTTC
CASSQDSHNEQFF
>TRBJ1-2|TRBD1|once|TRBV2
TGTGCCAGCAGCGGACAGGTGATCATGGATGGCTACACCTTC
CASSGQVIMDGYTF
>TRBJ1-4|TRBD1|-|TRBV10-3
TGTGCCATCAGTTCCGGGACAGCCCTTAATGAAAAACTGTTTTTT
CAISSGTALNEKLFF
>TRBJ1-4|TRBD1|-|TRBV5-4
TGTGCCAGCAGCTTGGACAGGGGGCCGGATGAAAAACTGTTTTTT
CASSLDRGPDEKLFF
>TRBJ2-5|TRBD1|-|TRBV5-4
TGTGCCAGCAGGCCGGGACAGCAAGAGACCCAGTACTTC
CASRPGQQETQYF
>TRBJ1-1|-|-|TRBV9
TGTGCCAGCAGCGTAGTGGAGGCCACTGAAGCTTTCTTT
CASSVVEATEAFF
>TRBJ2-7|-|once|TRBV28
TGTGCCAGCAGCCCACCCAGGCACCTAAGTCGCTACGAGCAGTACTTC
CASSPPRHLSRYEQYF
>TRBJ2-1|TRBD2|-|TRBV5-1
TGCGCCAGCAGCGATAGCGGGGTTTCCTACAATGAGCAGTTCTTC
CASSDSGVSYNEQFF
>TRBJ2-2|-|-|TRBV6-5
TGTGCCAGCAGTTATAGCGGCGGGGAGCTGTTTTTT
CASSYSGGELFF
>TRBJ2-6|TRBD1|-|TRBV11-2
TGTGCCAGCAGCTTAGATCAGTACAGGGGATACTCTGGGGCCAACGTCCTGACTTTC
CASSLDQYRGYSGANVLTF
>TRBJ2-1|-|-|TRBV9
TGTGCCAGCAGCGTAGATAGTATGGATGAGCAGTTCTTC
CASSVDSMDEQFF
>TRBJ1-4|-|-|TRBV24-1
TGTGCCACCAGTGAGGGAGGGAAAGAAAAACTGTTTTTT
CATSEGGKEKLFF
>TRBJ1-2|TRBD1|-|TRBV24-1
TGTGCCACCAGTGATTCTGGACAGGGGCCCTATGGCTACACCTTC
CATSDSGQGPYGYTF
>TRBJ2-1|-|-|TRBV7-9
TGTGCCAGCAGCCGCGGAGACTACAATGAGCAGTTCTTC
CASSRGDYNEQFF
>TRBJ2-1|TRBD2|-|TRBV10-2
TGCGCCAGCAGTGAAAAGCGGGAGAGTAATGAGCAGTTCTTC
CASSEKRESNEQFF
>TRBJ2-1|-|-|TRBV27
TGTGCCAGCAGTTTTACAGTATACAATGAGCAGTTCTTC
CASSFTVYNEQFF
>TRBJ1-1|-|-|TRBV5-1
TGCGCCAGCAGCTCTTACGGACAGCTTAACACTGAAGCTTTCTTT
CASSSYGQLNTEAFF
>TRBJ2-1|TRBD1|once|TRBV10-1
TGCGCCAGCAGCACAGACAGGGGAGTGTCGGATGAGCAGTTCTTC
CASSTDRGVSDEQFF
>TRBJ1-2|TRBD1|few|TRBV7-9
TGTGCCAGCAGCTCGACAGGGGTCGACTATGGCTACACCTTC
CASSSTGVDYGYTF
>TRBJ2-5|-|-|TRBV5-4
TGTGCCAGCAGCTTGGCCGGGAGAGAAGGGGCCCAGTACTTC
CASSLAGREGAQYF
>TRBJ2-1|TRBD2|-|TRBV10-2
TGCGCCAGCAGGGACGGGACTAGCGGATTGTACAATGAGCAGTTCTTC
CASRDGTSGLYNEQFF
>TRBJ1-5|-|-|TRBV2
TGTGCCAGCAGTGTGCAGGGTCAGCCCCAGCATTTT
CASSVQGQPQHF
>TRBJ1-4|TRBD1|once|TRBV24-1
TGTGCCACCAGTGACCCATCCGGGACAGATGAAAAACTGTTTTTT
CATSDPSGTDEKLFF
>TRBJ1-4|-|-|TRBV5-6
TGTGCCAGCAGCTCGGGGGGTGCAAAACTGTTTTTT
CASSSGGAKLFF
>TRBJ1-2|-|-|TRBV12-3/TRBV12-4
TGTGCCAGCAGTGAAACAGGGAACTATGGCTACACCTTC
CASSETGNYGYTF
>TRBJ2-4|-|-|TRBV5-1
TGCGCCAGCAGCCTACAGGAGTGGCACATTCAGTACTTC
CASSLQEWHIQYF
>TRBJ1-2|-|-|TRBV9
TGTGCCAGCAGCGTCGGACTCTATGGCTACACCTTC
CASSVGLYGYTF
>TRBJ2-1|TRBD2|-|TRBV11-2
TGTGCCAGCAGCTTAGTTTGGGCCGGGGGGAATGAGCAGTTCTTC
CASSLVWAGGNEQFF
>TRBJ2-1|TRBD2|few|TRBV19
TGTGCCAGTTCAAAGGGACTAGCGGGAAACCCGGCCCAGTTCTTC
CASSKGLAGNPAQFF
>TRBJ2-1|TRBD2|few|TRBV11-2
TGTGCCAGCAGCTCATTCCGGAGGACTAGCGATTTTATCCATGAGCAGTTCTTC
CASSSFRRTSDFIHEQFF
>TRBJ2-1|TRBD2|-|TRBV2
TGTGCCAGCCAGCGGGGAGACAATGAGCAGTTCTTC
CASQRGDNEQFF
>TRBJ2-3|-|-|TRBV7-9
TGTGCCAGCAGCTTCACGGGAGAGGGGGATACGCAGTATTTT
CASSFTGEGDTQYF
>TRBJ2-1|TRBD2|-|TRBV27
TGTGCCAGCAGTTTGGGGACTAACTACAATGAGCAGTTCTTC
CASSLGTNYNEQFF
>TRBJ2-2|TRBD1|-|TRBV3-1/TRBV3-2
TGTGCCAGCAGCCAAGAAGCTCAGCCGGACAGGGGGCCGGGCACCGGGGAGCTGTTTTTT
CASSQEAQPDRGPGTGELFF
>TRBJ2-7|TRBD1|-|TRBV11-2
TGTGCCAGCAGCGTCGGGACAGGGTACGAGCAGTACTTC
CASSVGTGYEQYF
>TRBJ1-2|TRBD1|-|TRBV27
TGTGCCAGCAGTCCCGGGACAGGACGGGGCTATGGCTACACCTTC
CASSPGTGRGYGYTF
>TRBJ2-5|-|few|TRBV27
TGTGCCAGCAGTTATACTTCGGACACCCCCACCCAGTACTTC
CASSYTSDTPTQYF
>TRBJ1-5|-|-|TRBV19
TGTGCCAGTAGTCCCAATCCGGGGGGCAATCAGCCCCAGCATTTT
CASSPNPGGNQPQHF
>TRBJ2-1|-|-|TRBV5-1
TGCGCCAGCAGCTTGGAGTCGAGACTAGGTTGGTACAATGAGCAGTTCTTC
CASSLESRLGWYNEQFF
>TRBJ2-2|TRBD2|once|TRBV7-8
TGTGCCAGCAGCCGAGGACTAGCCGACGGGGAGCTGTTTTTT
CASSRGLADGELFF
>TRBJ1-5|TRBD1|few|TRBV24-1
TGTGCCACCAGTGATTCGCGACAGGGGAGTCAGCCCCAGCATTTT
CATSDSRQGSQPQHF
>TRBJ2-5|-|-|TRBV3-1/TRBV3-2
TGTGCCAGCAATGACGGGGTAGGAGAGACCCAGTACTTC
CASNDGVGETQYF
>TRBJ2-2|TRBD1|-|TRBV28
TGTGCCAGCAGTTTGAGCGGTCGAGTTTCTGAACAGGGGCCGAACACCGGGGAGCTGTTTTTT
CASSLSGRVSEQGPNTGELFF
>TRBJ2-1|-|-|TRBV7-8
TGTGCCAGCAGCACCCCTGGCATAGAGCAGTTCTTC
CASSTPGIEQFF
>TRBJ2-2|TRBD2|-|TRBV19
TGTGCCAGTAGTTCGGGAGGGGACACCGGGGAGCTGTTTTTT
CASSSGGDTGELFF
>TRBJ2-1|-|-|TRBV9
TGTGCCAGCAGCATTCAACAGGGTTCCTACAATGAGCAGTTCTTC
CASSIQQGSYNEQFF